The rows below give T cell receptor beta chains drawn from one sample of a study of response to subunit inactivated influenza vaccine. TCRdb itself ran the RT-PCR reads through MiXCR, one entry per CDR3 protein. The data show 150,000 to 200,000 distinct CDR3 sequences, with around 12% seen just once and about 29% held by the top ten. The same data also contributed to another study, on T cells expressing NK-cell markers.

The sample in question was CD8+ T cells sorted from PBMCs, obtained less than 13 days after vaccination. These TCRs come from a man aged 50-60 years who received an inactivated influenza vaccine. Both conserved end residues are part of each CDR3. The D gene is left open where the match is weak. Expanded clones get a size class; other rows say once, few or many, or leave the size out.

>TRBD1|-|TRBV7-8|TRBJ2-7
CASSKQGPHSLEQYF
TGTGCCAGCAGCAAACAGGGGCCCCACTCCCTCGAGCAGTACTTC
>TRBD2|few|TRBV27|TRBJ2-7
CASSFVGGALHEQYF
TGTGCCAGCAGTTTTGTCGGGGGGGCCCTCCACGAGCAGTACTTC
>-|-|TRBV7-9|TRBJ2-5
CASSLASETQYF
TGTGCCAGCAGCTTAGCGAGTGAGACCCAGTACTTC
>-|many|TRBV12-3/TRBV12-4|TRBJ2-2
CASSARHRSNTGELFF
TGTGCCAGCAGTGCAAGGCACAGGTCGAACACCGGGGAGCTGTTTTTT
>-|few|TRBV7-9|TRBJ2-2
CASSLVLGELFF
TGTGCCAGCAGCTTAGTTCTCGGGGAGCTGTTTTTT
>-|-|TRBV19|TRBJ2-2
CASSIQQVLTGELFF
TGTGCCAGTAGTATTCAGCAGGTACTCACCGGGGAGCTGTTTTTT
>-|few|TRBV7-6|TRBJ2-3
CASSPYGTTSTDTQYF
TGTGCCAGCAGCCCGTACGGGACAACTAGCACAGATACGCAGTATTTT
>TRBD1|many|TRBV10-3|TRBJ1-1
CAIRRQGEGDTEAFF
TGTGCCATCAGGCGACAGGGAGAAGGGGACACTGAAGCTTTCTTT
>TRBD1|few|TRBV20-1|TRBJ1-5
CSAAYVGGRSNQPQHF
TGCAGTGCTGCGTACGTAGGGGGCCGGAGCAATCAGCCCCAGCATTTT
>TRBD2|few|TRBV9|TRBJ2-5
CASSVAGGAQYF
TGTGCCAGCAGCGTAGCTGGGGGGGCCCAGTACTTC
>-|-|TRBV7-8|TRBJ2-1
CASSLAPSKSRYYNEQFF
TGTGCCAGCAGCTTAGCCCCCTCGAAGTCGCGGTACTACAATGAGCAGTTCTTC
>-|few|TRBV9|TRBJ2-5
CASSVGSGWETQYF
TGTGCCAGCAGCGTAGGTTCGGGCTGGGAGACCCAGTACTTC
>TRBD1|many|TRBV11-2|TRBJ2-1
CASSLEGQGANEQFF
TGTGCCAGCAGCTTAGAGGGACAGGGGGCGAATGAGCAGTTCTTC
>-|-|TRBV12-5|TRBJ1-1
CASGLVANTEAFF
TGTGCTAGTGGTTTGGTAGCGAACACTGAAGCTTTCTTT
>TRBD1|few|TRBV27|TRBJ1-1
CASSPLTGGETEAFF
TGTGCCAGCAGTCCTCTAACAGGGGGTGAGACTGAAGCTTTCTTT
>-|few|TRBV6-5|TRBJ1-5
CASSFTVEGNQPQHF
TGTGCCAGCAGTTTTACGGTCGAGGGCAATCAGCCCCAGCATTTT
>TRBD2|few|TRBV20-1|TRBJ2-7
CSATAVSGRRYEQYF
TGCAGTGCCACTGCCGTAAGCGGGAGGAGGTACGAGCAGTACTTC
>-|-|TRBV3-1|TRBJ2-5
CASSQSRRADFQETQYF
TGTGCCAGCAGCCAATCCCGCAGGGCCGACTTCCAAGAGACCCAGTACTTC
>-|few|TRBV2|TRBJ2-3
CASKDSAGTDTQYF
TGTGCCAGCAAGGATAGCGCTGGCACAGATACGCAGTATTTT
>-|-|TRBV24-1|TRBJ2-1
CATGPIPSSYNEQFF
TGTGCCACCGGCCCGATCCCGAGCTCCTACAATGAGCAGTTCTTC
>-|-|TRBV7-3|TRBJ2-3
CASAGGIKSTDTQYF
TGTGCCAGCGCAGGAGGGATAAAAAGCACAGATACGCAGTATTTT
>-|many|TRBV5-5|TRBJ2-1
CASSPWYTYNEQFF
TGTGCCAGCAGCCCCTGGTATACCTACAATGAGCAGTTCTTC
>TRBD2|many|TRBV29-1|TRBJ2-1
CSVWGLAGDYEQFF
TGCAGCGTTTGGGGACTAGCGGGAGACTATGAGCAGTTCTTC
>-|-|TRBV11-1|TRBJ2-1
CASSYLGEAGWGYNEQFF
TGTGCCAGCAGTTACCTCGGGGAGGCAGGGTGGGGGTACAATGAGCAGTTCTTC
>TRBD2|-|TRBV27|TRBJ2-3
CASSFIAGAQGDTQYF
TGTGCCAGCAGTTTCATAGCGGGAGCCCAAGGAGATACGCAGTATTTT
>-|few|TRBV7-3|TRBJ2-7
CASSLNRADTYEQYF
TGTGCCAGCAGCTTAAACAGGGCGGACACCTACGAGCAGTACTTC
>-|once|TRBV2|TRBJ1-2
CARSDSYNYGYTF
TGTGCCAGGAGTGATTCCTATAACTATGGCTACACCTTC
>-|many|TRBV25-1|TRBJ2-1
CASSAGLTYNEQFF
TGTGCCAGCAGTGCGGGACTCACCTACAATGAGCAGTTCTTC
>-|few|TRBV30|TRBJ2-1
CAWSVLGGRSYNEQFF
TGTGCCTGGAGTGTATTGGGGGGCCGCTCCTACAATGAGCAGTTCTTC
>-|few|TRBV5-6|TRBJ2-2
CASRTSTGELFF
TGTGCCAGCAGGACTAGTACCGGGGAGCTGTTTTTT
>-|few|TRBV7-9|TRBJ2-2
CASSQPRDTPNTGELFF
TGTGCCAGCAGCCAACCCCGGGACACCCCGAACACCGGGGAGCTGTTTTTT
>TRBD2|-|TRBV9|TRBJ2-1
CASSVGTSSYNEQFF
TGTGCCAGCAGCGTAGGGACTAGCTCCTACAATGAGCAGTTCTTC
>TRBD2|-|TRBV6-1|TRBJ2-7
CASRHLAGAPYEQYF
TGTGCCAGCAGACACTTAGCGGGGGCCCCCTACGAGCAGTACTTC
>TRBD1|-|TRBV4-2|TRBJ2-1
CASSAGQGAFEQFF
TGTGCCAGCAGCGCGGGACAGGGGGCATTTGAGCAGTTCTTC
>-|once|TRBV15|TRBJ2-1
CTTSGGRGPSNEQFF
TGTACCACCAGCGGGGGCAGGGGGCCCTCCAATGAGCAGTTCTTC
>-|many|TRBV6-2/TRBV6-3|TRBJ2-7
CASSFTKGIIRSYEQYF
TGTGCCAGCAGTTTCACGAAGGGGATAATTCGCTCCTACGAGCAGTACTTC
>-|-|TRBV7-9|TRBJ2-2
CASSQVITINTGELFF
TGTGCCAGCAGCCAGGTCATCACAATTAACACCGGGGAGCTGTTTTTT
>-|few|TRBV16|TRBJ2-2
CASSANAGPEFTGELFF
TGTGCCAGCAGCGCTAACGCAGGCCCCGAATTCACCGGGGAGCTGTTTTTT
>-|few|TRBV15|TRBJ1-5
CATSDGRTNQPQHF
TGTGCCACCAGCGATGGAAGGACAAATCAGCCCCAGCATTTT
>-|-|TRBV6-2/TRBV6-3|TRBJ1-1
CASNPWGDTEAFF
TGTGCCAGCAACCCTTGGGGAGACACTGAAGCTTTCTTT
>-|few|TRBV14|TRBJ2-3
CASSQDSLQKSTDTQYF
TGTGCCAGCAGCCAAGATTCATTACAGAAAAGCACAGATACGCAGTATTTT
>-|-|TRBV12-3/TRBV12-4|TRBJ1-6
CATSLGGLGNSPLHF
TGTGCCACTAGTTTAGGGGGATTGGGTAATTCACCCCTCCACTTT
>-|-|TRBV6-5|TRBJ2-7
CASSYTGGYEQYF
TGTGCCAGCAGTTACACTGGGGGATACGAGCAGTACTTC
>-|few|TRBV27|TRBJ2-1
CASSSIATYNEQFF
TGTGCCAGCAGTTCGATAGCAACCTACAATGAGCAGTTCTTC
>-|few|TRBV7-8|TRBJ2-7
CASSLAGPGYYEQYF
TGTGCCAGCAGCTTAGCGGGACCCGGCTACTACGAGCAGTACTTC
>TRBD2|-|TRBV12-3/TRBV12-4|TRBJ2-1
CASSFPGLADNEQFF
TGTGCCAGCAGTTTCCCGGGACTAGCGGACAATGAGCAGTTCTTC
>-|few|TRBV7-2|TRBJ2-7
CASSPLEPGEQYF
TGTGCCAGCAGCCCTCTGGAACCGGGGGAGCAGTACTTC
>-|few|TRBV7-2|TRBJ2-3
CASSLGMTRGDTQYF
TGTGCCAGCAGCTTAGGGATGACGAGGGGAGATACGCAGTATTTT
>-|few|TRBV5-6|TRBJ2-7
CASSLAPYEQYF
TGTGCCAGCAGCTTGGCACCGTACGAGCAGTACTTC
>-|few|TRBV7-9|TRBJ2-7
CASSFAPDEQYF
TGTGCCAGCAGCTTCGCTCCCGACGAGCAGTACTTC
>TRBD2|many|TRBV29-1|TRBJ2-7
CSVGAGGSYEQYF
TGCAGCGTTGGAGCGGGAGGTTCTTACGAGCAGTACTTC
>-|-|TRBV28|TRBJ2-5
CASSLGRVRETQYF
TGTGCCAGCAGTTTAGGCCGGGTTAGGGAGACCCAGTACTTC
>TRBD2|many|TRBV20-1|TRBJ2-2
CSARSRLAGGLNTGELFF
TGCAGTGCTAGAAGCCGACTAGCGGGGGGGCTGAACACCGGGGAGCTGTTTTTT
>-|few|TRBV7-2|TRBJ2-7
CASSSATGLYEQYF
TGTGCCAGCAGTTCCGCTACGGGGCTCTACGAGCAGTACTTC